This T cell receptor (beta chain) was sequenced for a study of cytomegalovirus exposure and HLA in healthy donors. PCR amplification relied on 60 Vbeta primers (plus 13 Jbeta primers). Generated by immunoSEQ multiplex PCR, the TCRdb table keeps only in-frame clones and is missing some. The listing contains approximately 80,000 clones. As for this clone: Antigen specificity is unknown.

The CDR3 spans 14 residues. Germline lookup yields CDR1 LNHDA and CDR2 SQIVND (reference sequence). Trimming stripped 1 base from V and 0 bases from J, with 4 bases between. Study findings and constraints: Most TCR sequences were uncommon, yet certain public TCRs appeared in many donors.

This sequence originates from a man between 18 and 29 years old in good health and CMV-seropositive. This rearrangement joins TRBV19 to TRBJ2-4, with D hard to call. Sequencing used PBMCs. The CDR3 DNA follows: TGTGCCAGTAGTATAGCGGGAGCCAAAAACATTCAGTACTTC. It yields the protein CASSIAGAKNIQYF.